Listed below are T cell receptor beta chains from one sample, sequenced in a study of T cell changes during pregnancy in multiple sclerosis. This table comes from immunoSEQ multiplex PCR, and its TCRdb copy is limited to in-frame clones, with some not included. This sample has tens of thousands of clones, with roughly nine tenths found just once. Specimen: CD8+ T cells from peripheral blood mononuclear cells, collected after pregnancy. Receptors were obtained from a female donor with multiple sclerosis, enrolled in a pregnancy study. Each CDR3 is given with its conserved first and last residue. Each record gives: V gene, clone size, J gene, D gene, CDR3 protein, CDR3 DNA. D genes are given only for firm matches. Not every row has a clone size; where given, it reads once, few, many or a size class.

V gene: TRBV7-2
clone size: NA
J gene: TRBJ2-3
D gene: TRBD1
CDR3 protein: CASSLHPKGAADTQYF
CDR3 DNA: TGTGCCAGCAGCTTGCACCCGAAGGGGGCAGCGGATACGCAGTATTTT

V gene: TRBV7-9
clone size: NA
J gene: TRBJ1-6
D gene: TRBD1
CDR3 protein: CASSAPGQGRSPLHF
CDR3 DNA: TGTGCCAGCAGCGCGCCGGGACAGGGTCGCTCACCCCTCCACTTT

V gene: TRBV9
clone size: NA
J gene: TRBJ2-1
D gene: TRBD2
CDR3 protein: CASRPSTSGGGSYNEQFF
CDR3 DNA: TGTGCCAGCAGACCTTCGACTAGCGGGGGGGGCTCCTACAATGAGCAGTTCTTC

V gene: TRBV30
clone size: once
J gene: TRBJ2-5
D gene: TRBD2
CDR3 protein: CAWSGTGGETQYF
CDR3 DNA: TGTGCCTGGAGCGGGACGGGAGGGGAGACCCAGTACTTC

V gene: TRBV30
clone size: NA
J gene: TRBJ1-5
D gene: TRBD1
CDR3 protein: CAWSTGDRQPQHF
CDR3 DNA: TGTGCCTGGAGTACAGGGGATCGTCAGCCCCAGCATTTT

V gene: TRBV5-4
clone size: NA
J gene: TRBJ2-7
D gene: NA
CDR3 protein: CASSSTMGALLMEQYF
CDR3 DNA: TGTGCCAGCAGCTCAACAATGGGGGCCTTGTTGATGGAGCAGTACTTC

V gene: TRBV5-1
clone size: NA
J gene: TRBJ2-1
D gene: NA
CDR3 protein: CASSEGSSNNEQFF
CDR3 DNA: TGCGCCAGCTCCGAAGGGTCTAGCAATAATGAGCAGTTCTTC

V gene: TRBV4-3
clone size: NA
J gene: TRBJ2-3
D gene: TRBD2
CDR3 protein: CASSQAFLLAGDTDTQYF
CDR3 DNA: TGCGCCAGCAGCCAAGCCTTCCTCCTAGCGGGGGACACAGATACGCAGTATTTT

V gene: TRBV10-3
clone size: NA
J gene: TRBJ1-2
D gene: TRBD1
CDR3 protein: CAIRNFFRDRDGYTF
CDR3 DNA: TGTGCCATCAGGAACTTTTTCCGGGACAGAGATGGCTACACCTTC

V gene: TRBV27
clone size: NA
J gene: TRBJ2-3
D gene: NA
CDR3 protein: CASSLLADTQYF
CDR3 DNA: TGTGCCAGCAGTTTATTAGCAGATACGCAGTATTTT

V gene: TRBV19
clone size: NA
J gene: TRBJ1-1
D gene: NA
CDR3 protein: CASSIDRREAFF
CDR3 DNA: TGTGCCAGTAGTATAGACCGGCGGGAGGCTTTCTTT

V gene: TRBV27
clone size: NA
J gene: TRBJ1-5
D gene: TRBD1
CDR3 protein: CASSPTGGGNQPQHF
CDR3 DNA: TGTGCCAGCAGTCCGACAGGGGGCGGCAATCAGCCCCAGCATTTT

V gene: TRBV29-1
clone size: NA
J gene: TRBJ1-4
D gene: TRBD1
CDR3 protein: CSVSFLGQGMWEKLFF
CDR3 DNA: TGCAGCGTTTCATTCTTAGGACAGGGCATGTGGGAAAAACTGTTTTTT

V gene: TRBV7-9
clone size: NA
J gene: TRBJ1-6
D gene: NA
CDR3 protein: CASSLSEQGMSSPLHF
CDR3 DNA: TGTGCCAGCAGCTTATCTGAACAGGGAATGAGTTCACCCCTCCACTTT

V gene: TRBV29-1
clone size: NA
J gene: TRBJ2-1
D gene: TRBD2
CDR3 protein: CSVVGLAGEQFF
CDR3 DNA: TGCAGCGTTGTGGGACTAGCGGGTGAGCAGTTCTTC

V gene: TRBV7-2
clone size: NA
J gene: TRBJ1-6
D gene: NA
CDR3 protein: CASSFHQGDNSPLHF
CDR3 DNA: TGTGCCAGCAGCTTTCACCAGGGCGACAATTCACCCCTCCACTTT

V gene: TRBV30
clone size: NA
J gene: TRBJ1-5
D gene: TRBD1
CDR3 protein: CAWTQGQDSYQPQHF
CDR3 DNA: TGTGCCTGGACCCAAGGACAGGATAGTTATCAGCCCCAGCATTTT

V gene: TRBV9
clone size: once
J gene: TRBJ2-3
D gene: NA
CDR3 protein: CASSVSGPQTTQYF
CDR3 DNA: TGTGCCAGCAGCGTCAGCGGGCCTCAGACTACGCAGTATTTT

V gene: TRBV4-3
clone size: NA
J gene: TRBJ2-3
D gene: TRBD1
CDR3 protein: CASSQQDRGLTDTQYF
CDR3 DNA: TGCGCCAGCAGCCAACAGGACAGGGGTCTTACAGATACGCAGTATTTT

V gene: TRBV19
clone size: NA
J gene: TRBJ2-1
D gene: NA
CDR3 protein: CASDSTGYNEQFF
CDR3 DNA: TGTGCCAGTGATTCTACAGGGTACAATGAGCAGTTCTTC

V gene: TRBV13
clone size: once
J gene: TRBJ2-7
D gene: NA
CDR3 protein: CASTIRGLGEQYF
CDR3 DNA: TGTGCCAGCACTATTCGAGGGTTGGGGGAGCAGTACTTC

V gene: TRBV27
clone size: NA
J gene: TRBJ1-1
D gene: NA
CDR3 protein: CASSSYRGGWTEAFF
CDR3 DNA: TGTGCCAGCAGTTCCTATCGGGGGGGCTGGACTGAAGCTTTCTTT